This T cell receptor (beta chain) was captured in a study of shared clonotypes between healthy human individuals. Points on this clone: What it binds is unknown.

Deep was the level at which the assay was run. Profiled with immunoSEQ multiplex PCR; TCRdb holds only in-frame clones, not every one. Among fewer than 2.5 million clones, 80% to 95% were seen once, and the ten largest hold roughly 0.36%. Study-wide findings and caveats: Clonotypes not shared had lower generation probabilities than those common to all four donors.

V was trimmed by 6 bases and J by 5 bases, leaving 19 bases between them. The CDR3 contains 15 residues. Germline-derived CDR1 and CDR2 are MDHEN and SYDVKM. Sequences were obtained from naive CD4+ T cells from PBMCs. Described subset: CD45RA+ positively selected. The TCR was taken from a man aged 18 to 29 in good health. Some clones in this sample may be carry-over from other donors' samples. This chain uses TRBV28 with TRBJ1-2, with a tentative D call TRBD1 (5 bases). The CDR3 reads CASSLGEIYNYGYTF. In DNA form, the CDR3 reads TGTGCCAGCAGCTTGGGGGAAATTTACAATTATGGCTACACCTTC.